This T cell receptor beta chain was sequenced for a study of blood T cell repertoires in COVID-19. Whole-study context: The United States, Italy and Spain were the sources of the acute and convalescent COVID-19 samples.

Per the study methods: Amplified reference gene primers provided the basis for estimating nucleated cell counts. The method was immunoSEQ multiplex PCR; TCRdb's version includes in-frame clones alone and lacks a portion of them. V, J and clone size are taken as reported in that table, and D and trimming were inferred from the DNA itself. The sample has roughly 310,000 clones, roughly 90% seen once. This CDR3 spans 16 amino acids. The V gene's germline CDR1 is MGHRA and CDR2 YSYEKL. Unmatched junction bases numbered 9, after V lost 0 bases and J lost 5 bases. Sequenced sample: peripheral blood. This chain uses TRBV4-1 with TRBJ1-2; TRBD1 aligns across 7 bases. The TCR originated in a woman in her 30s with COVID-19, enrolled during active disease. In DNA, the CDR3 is TGCGCCAGCAGCCAAGACGGACAGGAAGGGTTTTATGGCTACACCTTC. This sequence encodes CASSQDGQEGFYGYTF.